These 28 T cell receptor beta chains originate from one sample sequenced in a study of early T cells in non-severe SARS-CoV-2 infection. MiXCR, applied by TCRdb to the 5' RACE reads, yields one record per CDR3 protein. The sample has under 80,000 distinct CDR3 sequences, over 10% seen once. The sample was whole blood. The receptors derive from an adult who was a healthcare worker with PCR-confirmed SARS-CoV-2 infection or an uninfected control (not recorded which).

Only a few counts were recorded for this clonotype. The V and J genes are TRBV5-1 and TRBJ2-3; 7 positions match TRBD1. The V and J ends lost 0 bases and 1 base, in that order; junction bases with no gene match: 2. In germline, CDR1 is SGHRS, CDR2 YFSETQ. The CDR3 has 15 amino acids. Written as DNA, the CDR3 is TGCGCCAGCAGCTTGGTAGGGACAGGCACAGATACGCAGTATTTT. This codes for CASSLVGTGTDTQYF.

This chain joins TRBV10-3 and TRBJ1-1; D perhaps matches TRBD1 (5 bases). Between the trimmed V and J ends, which lost 10 bases and 6 bases, there was a span of 15 bases. Germline CDR1 ENHRY, CDR2 SYGVKD. The CDR3 is 12 amino acids. The CDR3 reads CATTGDAAEAFF. In DNA form, the CDR3 reads TGTGCCACTACGGGGGATGCGGCTGAAGCTTTCTTT.

The chain uses TRBV9 and TRBJ1-2; 8 positions match TRBD1. The CDR3 runs 12 residues. Germline loops: CDR1 SGDLS, CDR2 YYNGEE. V dropped 4 bases and J dropped 7; count of bases not matched to a gene: 3. The CDR3: CASSTGGGGYTF. Here the CDR3 DNA reads TGTGCCAGCAGCACAGGGGGTGGTGGCTACACCTTC. Together with reference TRBV9 and TRBJ1-2, the CDR3 gives the full variable domain: DSGVTQTPKHLITATGQRVTLRCSPRSGDLSVYWYQQSLDQGLQFLIQYYNGEERAKGNILERFSAQQFPDLHSELNLSSLELGDSALYFCASSTGGGGYTFGSGTRLTVV.

The chain uses TRBV23-1 and TRBJ1-5, with D possibly being TRBD1 (6 bases). TRBV23-1 is flagged as an ORF with uncertain function. There are 16 residues in the CDR3. The ends were cut back, 3 bases at V and 2 bases at J, with 14 bases in the middle. The CDR3 DNA sequence: TGCGCCAGCAGTCAGGAGGGGGATAGGGGCAATCAGCCCCAGCATTTT. Residues: CASSQEGDRGNQPQHF.

This clonotype was recorded at least ten times. The rearrangement links TRBV6-2 or TRBV6-3 to TRBJ2-7; D not resolved. In germline, CDR1 is MNHEY, CDR2 SVGEGT. Deletions cut 2 bases from V and 0 bases from J, with 8 bases between. The CDR3 totals 14 residues. The CDR3 loop reads CASSYQPSSYEQYF. The DNA of the CDR3 is TGTGCCAGCAGTTACCAGCCGAGCTCCTACGAGCAGTACTTC.

The table lists this clonotype with many counts. The rearrangement joins TRBV29-1 to TRBJ2-1, with 7 nucleotides matching TRBD1. J lost 7 bases, V lost 5 bases, and 5 bases had no gene match. CDR1 is SQVTM and CDR2 is ANQGSEA in the germline V gene. CDR3 size: 12 residues. This CDR3 reads CSVSTGANEQFF. The CDR3 DNA reads as TGCAGCGTTTCCACAGGGGCGAATGAGCAGTTCTTC.

Comment on this clonotype: One junction end disagrees with the germline gene, perhaps due to a read error. The chain uses TRBV5-5 and TRBJ1-3; TRBD1 aligns across 7 bases. Germline loops: CDR1 SGHKS, CDR2 YYEKEE (reference sequence). The CDR3 covers 14 residues. CDR3 bases: TGTGCCGGCAGCTGGGACAGATCTGGAAACACCATATATTTT. Translated, it gives CAGSWDRSGNTIYF.

The chain links TRBV5-6 to TRBJ1-2; no definite D call. The germline CDR1 and CDR2 sequences are SGHDT and YYEEEE. The V and J ends lost 1 base and 4 bases respectively, with 8 bases between them. The CDR3 runs to 13 residues. The CDR3 nucleotides read TGTGCCAGCAGCTTGCAGAATCGCTATGGCTACACCTTC. It codes for CASSLQNRYGYTF.

This clonotype was recorded at least ten times. This chain links TRBV18 with TRBJ2-5, with 10 bases lining up with TRBD2. The germline CDR1 and CDR2 sequences are KGHSH and LQKENI. The CDR3 runs to 19 residues. With 1 base clipped from V and 2 bases from J, the junction kept 13 bases outside the gene matches. CDR3 DNA sequence: TGTGCCAGCTCACCACTGACCCTAGCGGGGGATTTCATGCAAGAGACCCAGTACTTC. Translation gives CASSPLTLAGDFMQETQYF. Using reference TRBV18 and TRBJ2-5 for the parts outside the CDR3, the full variable domain is NAGVMQNPRHLVRRRGQEARLRCSPMKGHSHVYWYRQLPEEGLKFMVYLQKENIIDESGMPKERFSAEFPKEGPSILRIQQVVRGDSAAYFCASSPLTLAGDFMQETQYFGPGTRLLVL.

This clonotype occurred many times. In DNA, the CDR3 is TGTGCCAGCAGTGACAACAAAGATACGCAGTATTTT. As protein: CASSDNKDTQYF. The J gene is TRBJ2-3, the V gene TRBV6-4; D gene uncertain. The germline CDR1 and CDR2 sequences are MRHNA and SNTAGT. With 2 bases removed from V and 5 bases from J, the gap between germline ends came to 5 bases. This CDR3 has 12 amino acids.

This clonotype was seen many times. The gene calls are TRBV20-1 and TRBJ2-3; D perhaps matches TRBD1 (6 bases). CDR1 is DFQATT, CDR2 SNEGSKA, per germline (reference sequence). CDR3 length: 11 amino acids. Trimming stripped 6 bases from V and 9 bases from J, with 13 bases between. Here the CDR3 DNA reads TGCAGTGCGCCCTTCAGGGGAACGCAGTATTTT. Translating gives CSAPFRGTQYF.

This clonotype has a count of ten or more. The CDR3 sequence is CASSIFGTGDQPQHF. The CDR3 DNA reads as TGTGCCAGTAGTATATTTGGGACAGGGGATCAGCCCCAGCATTTT. V usage is TRBV19 and J usage is TRBJ1-5; 10 bases align to TRBD1. V shed 2 bases and J 5 bases; nucleotides not matched to a gene: 3. CDR1 is LNHDA and CDR2 is SQIVND in the germline V gene (reference sequence). The CDR3 runs to 15 residues.

V usage is TRBV20-1 and J usage is TRBJ2-5; maybe TRBD2 (5 bases). The V and J ends lost 7 bases and 5 bases respectively, with 11 bases between them. This CDR3 contains 11 residues. CDR1 is DFQATT, CDR2 SNEGSKA, per germline (reference sequence). The CDR3 spells CSEQRVETQYF. In DNA form, the CDR3 reads TGCAGTGAACAGAGGGTTGAGACCCAGTACTTC.

The J gene is TRBJ1-1, the V gene TRBV20-1; 8 bases align to TRBD1. This CDR3 comprises 13 residues. CDR1 is DFQATT and CDR2 is SNEGSKA in the germline V gene (reference sequence). With 5 bases clipped from V and 6 bases from J, the junction kept 8 bases outside the gene matches. CDR3 sequence reads: CSAPQGAQAEAFF. The CDR3 DNA sequence: TGCAGTGCTCCCCAGGGGGCGCAGGCTGAAGCTTTCTTT.

Only a few counts were recorded for this clonotype. The chain couples TRBV18 to TRBJ1-2; D uncertain. Germline V gene lookup returns CDR1 KGHSH and CDR2 LQKENI. The V end was cut by 2 bases, the J end by 6 bases, with 7 bases between. CDR3 size: 12 residues. The CDR3 DNA sequence: TGTGCCAGCTCACCAGGGGTGCATGGCTACACCTTC. Amino acid sequence: CASSPGVHGYTF.

Ten or more counts support this clonotype. This rearrangement joins TRBV12-3 or TRBV12-4 to TRBJ2-1; 11 positions agree with TRBD2. The V and J ends lost 9 bases and 3 bases, in that order; junction bases with no gene match: 4. The CDR3 runs to 14 residues. CDR3 sequence reads: CASIAGGNYNEQFF. CDR3 nucleotides: TGTGCCAGTATAGCGGGGGGGAACTACAATGAGCAGTTCTTC.

The chain links TRBV9 to TRBJ2-7; D uncertain. V was pared by 1 base and J by 6 bases, with 5 bases between. This CDR3 is 11 amino acids long. CDR1 and CDR2 (germline): SGDLS, YYNGEE. The CDR3 is CASSVWREQYF. In nucleotides, the CDR3 is TGTGCCAGCAGCGTATGGCGCGAGCAGTACTTC.

This clonotype was counted between two and nine times. The junction shows a germline mismatch at one end, possibly a read error. The gene calls are TRBV29-1 and TRBJ1-1; maybe TRBD1 (6 bases). The germline V gene encodes CDR1 SQVTM and CDR2 ANQGSEA. CDR3 size: 12 residues. As DNA, the CDR3 is TGCAGCGTTAAGACAGGTGGCACTGAAGCTTCCTTT. Translated, it gives CSVKTGGTEASF.

This clonotype was counted many times. The chain joins TRBV6-2 or TRBV6-3 to TRBJ2-5, with 8 bases that match TRBD2. Germline V lookup: CDR1 MNHEY, CDR2 SVGEGT. The CDR3 is 16 amino acids. Losses at the gene ends were 2 bases for V and 5 bases for J; bases not matched to a gene: 10. The CDR3 loop is CASSYTRGGSRETQYF. CDR3 nucleotides: TGTGCCAGCAGTTACACCCGGGGGGGTTCGCGCGAGACCCAGTACTTC.

This clonotype was observed a few times. The genes are TRBV7-9 and TRBJ1-6, with unresolved D. V was cut by 2 bases and J by 9 bases, with 11 bases left in between. This CDR3 has 14 amino acids. The germline V gene encodes CDR1 SEHNR and CDR2 FQNEAQ (reference sequence). The CDR3 loop reads CASSLPEGGSPLHF. Here the CDR3 DNA reads TGTGCCAGCAGCTTACCGGAGGGTGGTTCACCCCTCCACTTT. The full variable domain, in which reference TRBV7-9 and TRBJ1-6 provide the parts outside the CDR3, is DTGVSQNPRHKITKRGQNVTFRCDPISEHNRLYWYRQTLGQGPEFLTYFQNEAQLEKSRLLSDRFSAERPKGSFSTLEIQRTEQGDSAMYLCASSLPEGGSPLHFGNGTRLTVT.

This clonotype has only a few counts. The CDR3 sequence is CASSYTPAGNTEAFF. CDR3 nucleotides: TGTGCCAGCAGTTACACCCCCGCGGGGAACACTGAAGCTTTCTTT. V usage is TRBV6-2 or TRBV6-3 and J usage is TRBJ1-1; D is unresolved. Germline assignment: CDR1 MNHEY and CDR2 SVGEGT. Trimming removed 2 bases at V and 1 base at J, with 11 bases between. The CDR3 covers 15 residues.

The chain carries TRBV7-2 and TRBJ2-7; unclear D gene. This CDR3 has 13 amino acids. Trimming shortened V by 4 bases and J by 3 bases, and 10 bases separated the two germline ends. Germline lookup yields CDR1 SGHTA and CDR2 FQGNSA. The chain's CDR3 is CASSYYEDYEQYF. The DNA of the CDR3 is TGTGCCAGCAGCTACTATGAGGACTACGAGCAGTACTTC.

This clonotype was recorded at least ten times. The gene calls are TRBV24-1 and TRBJ2-1, with D possibly TRBD2 on 5 matching bases. The germline V and J ends were trimmed by 6 bases and 5 bases, with 10 bases remaining between them. This CDR3 spans 13 amino acids. Germline V lookup: CDR1 KGHDR, CDR2 SFDVKD. The CDR3 coding sequence is TGTGCCACCAGTAGCGGCAGGAACAATGAGCAGTTCTTC. Protein: CATSSGRNNEQFF.

This clonotype came up a few times. V gene TRBV9 combines with J gene TRBJ2-3, with D possibly being TRBD2 (6 bases). V lost 3 bases and J lost 1, with 9 bases in between. CDR1 and CDR2 from the germline V gene are SGDLS and YYNGEE. This CDR3 is 14 amino acids long. DNA for the CDR3: TGTGCCAGCAGCGCCGAGCGGGGCACAGATACGCAGTATTTT. Translation: CASSAERGTDTQYF.

As for this clonotype: This sequence may be a read error, since a much larger clone differs from it by one base. The genes are TRBV3-1 and TRBJ1-6, with D uncertain. This CDR3 spans 13 amino acids. CDR1 is LGHDT and CDR2 is YNNKEL in the germline V gene (reference sequence). The CDR3 spells CASSPADDSALHF. CDR3 sequence (DNA): TGTGCCAGCAGCCCAGCGGACGATTCAGCCCTCCACTTT.

This clonotype was picked up many times. The genes are TRBV29-1 and TRBJ2-7; the match to TRBD1 covers 7 bases. The V and J ends lost 6 bases and 0 bases, in that order; junction bases with no gene match: 14. The CDR3 has 16 amino acids. The germline V gene has CDR1 SQVTM and CDR2 ANQGSEA. The CDR3 sequence: CSVSGGPSFSSYEQYF. DNA for the CDR3: TGCAGCGTGTCAGGGGGACCCTCCTTTAGCTCCTACGAGCAGTACTTC.

This clonotype has at least ten counts. The chain combines TRBV29-1 with TRBJ2-2, with D unresolved. The length of the CDR3 is 13 residues. Germline values: CDR1 SQVTM, CDR2 ANQGSEA. The ends were cut back, 8 bases at V and 5 bases at J, with 15 bases in the middle. This CDR3 reads CSILKWGTGELFF. DNA for the CDR3: TGCAGCATCCTGAAATGGGGAACCGGGGAGCTGTTTTTT.

This clonotype appeared many times. The chain is built from TRBV29-1 and TRBJ2-3, with 7 bases lining up with TRBD1. V lost 1 base and J lost 5; bases outside the gene matches: 3. This CDR3 contains 13 residues. Germline V lookup: CDR1 SQVTM, CDR2 ANQGSEA. In DNA, the CDR3 is TGCAGCGTTGAAGGGACAGGTGGAGATACGCAGTATTTT. This translates into CSVEGTGGDTQYF.